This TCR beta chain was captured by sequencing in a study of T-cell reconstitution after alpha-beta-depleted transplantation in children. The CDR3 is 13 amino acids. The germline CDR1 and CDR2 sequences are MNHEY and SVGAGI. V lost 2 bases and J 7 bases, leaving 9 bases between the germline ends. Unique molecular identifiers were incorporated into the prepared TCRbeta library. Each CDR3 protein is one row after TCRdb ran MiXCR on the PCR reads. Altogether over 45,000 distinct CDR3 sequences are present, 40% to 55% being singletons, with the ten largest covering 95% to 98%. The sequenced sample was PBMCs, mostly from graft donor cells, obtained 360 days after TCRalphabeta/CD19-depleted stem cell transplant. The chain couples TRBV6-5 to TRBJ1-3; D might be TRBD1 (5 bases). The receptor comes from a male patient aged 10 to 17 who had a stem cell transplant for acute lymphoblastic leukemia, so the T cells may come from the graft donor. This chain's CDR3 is CASSYGAGNTIYF. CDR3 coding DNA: TGTGCCAGCAGTTACGGAGCAGGGAACACCATATATTTT.